Below are 31 T cell receptor beta chains sequenced from a single sample in a study of CD8 T cells in Susac syndrome. Random hexamers were used to reverse transcribe the RNA input (0.5 to 1 ug). TCRdb itself ran the immunoSEQ multiplex PCR reads through MiXCR, one entry per CDR3 protein. The repertoire holds around 190,000 distinct CDR3 sequences, with 85% to 95% as singletons. The specimen was CD4+ T cells from PBMCs. The receptors come from a human donor in good health.

The gene calls are TRBV11-2 and TRBJ2-5; D is uncertain. Germline-derived CDR1 and CDR2 are SGHAT and FQNNGV. The CDR3 spans 13 residues. V lost 3 bases, J lost 1 base, and 6 bases lay in between. CDR3 DNA: TGTGCCAGCAGCTTGGTAGCCCAAGAGACCCAGTACTTC. Amino acid sequence: CASSLVAQETQYF.

The chain uses TRBV3-1 and TRBJ2-2; TRBD2 might be the D (6 bases). Germline V gene lookup returns CDR1 LGHDT and CDR2 YNNKEL (reference sequence). The CDR3 is made up of 15 amino acids. The V end lost 0 bases, the J end lost 6 bases, and 11 bases lay between the germline ends. The CDR3 protein is CASSQDRLEAGELFF. In DNA form, the CDR3 reads TGTGCCAGCAGCCAAGATCGACTAGAGGCCGGGGAGCTGTTTTTT.

This chain joins TRBV20-1 and TRBJ2-1; no definite D call. The CDR3 is made up of 14 amino acids. Germline assignment: CDR1 DFQATT and CDR2 SNEGSKA (reference sequence). Trimming took 3 bases from V and 3 from J, leaving 12 bases between them. The CDR3 nucleotides are TGCAGTGCTAGTGCCCTAGGGCGCTACAATGAGCAGTTCTTC. This translates into CSASALGRYNEQFF.

The chain employs TRBV6-5 and TRBJ2-7; no firm D call. V was trimmed by 5 bases and J by 8 bases, leaving 10 bases between them. Looked up from germline, CDR1 is MNHEY and CDR2 is SVGAGI. There are 11 residues in the CDR3. As DNA, the CDR3 is TGTGCCAGCAGTACGGGTGCAAAGCAGTACTTC. Translating gives CASSTGAKQYF.

V and J are TRBV3-1 and TRBJ2-1, with 11 bases aligning to TRBD1. Trimming took 1 base from V and 8 from J; bases not matched to a gene: 7. Germline V CDR1 and CDR2: LGHDT, YNNKEL (reference sequence). The CDR3 runs to 16 residues. Here the CDR3 reads CASSQVGQGARYEQFF. CDR3 coding DNA: TGTGCCAGCAGCCAAGTTGGACAGGGGGCGAGGTATGAGCAGTTCTTC.

The genes are TRBV4-1 and TRBJ1-2; D is unclear. V was cut by 4 bases and J by 0 bases, with 9 bases left in between. This CDR3 spans 14 amino acids. CDR1 is MGHRA, CDR2 YSYEKL, per germline. For the CDR3, the DNA is TGCGCCAGCAGCCGGGCGGTCGCTAACTATGGCTACACCTTC. Translating it yields CASSRAVANYGYTF.

This clonotype was counted a few times. V gene TRBV6-1 combines with J gene TRBJ2-3, with 9 bases lining up with TRBD2. V dropped 10 bases and J dropped 6; count of bases not matched to a gene: 5. Germline V gene data show CDR1 as MNHNS and CDR2 as SASEGT. CDR3 length: 12 amino acids. CDR3 coding DNA: TGTGCCACCGGGACTAGCCACGATACGCAGTATTTT. It yields the protein CATGTSHDTQYF.

The genes are TRBV15 and TRBJ2-6; the D is unclear. This CDR3 is built from 16 residues. V dropped 1 base and J dropped 4 bases, with 11 bases sitting between them. Germline values: CDR1 LNHNV, CDR2 YYDKDF (reference sequence). CDR3 bases: TGTGCCACCAGCAGAGTTCAGTTAGTAGGGGCCAACGTCCTGACTTTC. Amino acids: CATSRVQLVGANVLTF.

This chain uses TRBV20-1 with TRBJ2-1; 9 bases agree with TRBD2. CDR1 is DFQATT and CDR2 is SNEGSKA in the germline V gene (reference sequence). This CDR3 is built from 13 residues. Unmatched junction bases numbered 9, after V lost 6 bases and J lost 9 bases. The CDR3 protein is CSAPRAGGAEQFF. Here the CDR3 DNA reads TGCAGTGCACCGCGAGCGGGGGGTGCTGAGCAGTTCTTC.

The V call is TRBV28, the J call TRBJ1-2; D remains ambiguous. This CDR3 comprises 14 residues. In germline, CDR1 is MDHEN, CDR2 SYDVKM. V lost 3 bases, J lost 2 bases, and 10 bases lay in between. The CDR3 DNA reads as TGTGCCAGCAGTTTTTCGCAGGTGAACTATGGCTACACCTTC. Translation gives CASSFSQVNYGYTF.

The V gene is TRBV15, the J gene TRBJ2-3; D may match TRBD1 or TRBD2 (5 bases each). The V end lost 2 bases, the J end lost 4 bases, and 22 bases lay between the germline ends. The CDR3 sequence is 18 residues long. The germline CDR1 and CDR2 sequences are LNHNV and YYDKDF (reference sequence). CDR3 sequence (DNA): TGTGCCACCAGCAGAAATCCCCTGGGAATGGGGGTCGCAGATACGCAGTATTTT. Translating it yields CATSRNPLGMGVADTQYF.

This chain connects TRBV25-1 to TRBJ2-5; D ambiguous. There are 13 residues in the CDR3. The germline V gene has CDR1 MGHDK and CDR2 SYGVNS. Between the trimmed V and J ends, which lost 1 base and 4 bases, there was a span of 7 bases. Here the CDR3 DNA reads TGTGCCAGCAGTGAATTGACCCGAGAGACCCAGTACTTC. It encodes CASSELTRETQYF.

The chain employs TRBV29-1 and TRBJ1-2; TRBD1 matches 7 bases. This CDR3 has 12 amino acids. J lost 2 bases, V lost 7 bases, and 4 bases had no gene match. The V gene's germline CDR1 is SQVTM and CDR2 ANQGSEA. CDR3 sequence: CSASGGNYGYTF. CDR3 bases: TGCAGCGCCTCAGGGGGGAACTATGGCTACACCTTC.

The chain is built from TRBV2 and TRBJ2-7; D unresolved. The CDR3 is 13 residues long. Germline CDR1 reads SNHLY; CDR2 reads FYNNEI. V lost 4 bases and J 3 bases, leaving 10 bases between the germline ends. DNA for the CDR3: TGTGCCAGCAGTGGGCCAGAACGCTACGAGCAGTACGTC. This codes for CASSGPERYEQYV.

The V call is TRBV10-3, the J call TRBJ2-1; D uncertain. V dropped 3 bases and J dropped 7 bases, with 13 bases sitting between them. CDR3 size: 14 residues. Germline V lookup: CDR1 ENHRY, CDR2 SYGVKD. CDR3 residues: CAISDRSSDNEQFF. The CDR3 DNA sequence: TGTGCCATCAGTGACCGAAGTTCGGATAATGAGCAGTTCTTC.

The V gene is TRBV20-1, the J gene TRBJ2-3; D gene uncertain. The V gene's germline CDR1 is DFQATT and CDR2 SNEGSKA (reference sequence). Trimming cost V 3 bases and J 4 bases, with 5 bases left between them. This CDR3 comprises 11 residues. The CDR3 bases are TGCAGTGCTAGGACCGCAGATACGCAGTATTTT. Amino acid sequence: CSARTADTQYF.

V usage is TRBV3-1 and J usage is TRBJ2-7; perhaps TRBD1 as D (5 bases). Germline V gene sequence: CDR1 LGHDT, CDR2 YNNKEL (reference sequence). The CDR3 covers 13 residues. With 1 base removed from V and 6 bases from J, the gap between germline ends came to 10 bases. Here the CDR3 DNA reads TGTGCCAGCAGCCAAGGTTCAGGGTCCGAGCAGTACTTC. Translating it yields CASSQGSGSEQYF.

The chain has TRBV3-1 and TRBJ2-1, with TRBD2 as a possible D gene (6 bases). The CDR3 totals 16 residues. From germline, CDR1 is LGHDT and CDR2 YNNKEL (reference sequence). The V and J ends lost 1 base and 2 bases respectively, with 12 bases between them. CDR3 sequence reads: CASSQGSGRTYNEQFF. CDR3 nucleotide sequence: TGTGCCAGCAGCCAAGGCTCGGGGAGGACCTACAATGAGCAGTTCTTC.

The CDR3 is CASSQESVPGNTIYF. The CDR3 nucleotides read TGTGCCAGCAGCCAAGAGAGTGTACCTGGAAACACCATATATTTT. The J gene is TRBJ1-3, the V gene TRBV3-1; D is unresolved. CDR3 length equals 15 residues. CDR1 LGHDT and CDR2 YNNKEL come from the germline V gene (reference sequence). Trimming cost V 0 bases and J 2 bases, with 8 bases left between them.

The chain couples TRBV6-6 to TRBJ1-5; D uncertain. The CDR3 runs to 13 residues. Trimming stripped 4 bases from V and 0 bases from J, with 4 bases between. CDR1 MNHNY and CDR2 SVGAGI come from the germline V gene (reference sequence). Here the CDR3 DNA reads TGTGCCAGCAGTTGGGGTAGCAATCAGCCCCAGCATTTT. Its translation is CASSWGSNQPQHF.

The J gene is TRBJ2-7, the V gene TRBV3-1, with 8 nucleotides matching TRBD2. This CDR3 has 15 amino acids. CDR1 and CDR2 from the germline V gene are LGHDT and YNNKEL (reference sequence). Trimming removed 4 bases from V and 3 bases from J; junction bases left unmatched: 8. Here the CDR3 reads CASSLTHGGVYEQYF. CDR3 DNA: TGTGCCAGCAGCCTCACCCACGGGGGGGTCTACGAGCAGTACTTC.

The CDR3 region has the DNA TGTGCCACCAGCGCGGGACAGGGATACTACGAGCAGTACTTC. Amino acids: CATSAGQGYYEQYF. The J gene is TRBJ2-7, the V gene TRBV15; 9 bases map to TRBD1. The CDR3 has 14 residues. Germline V lookup: CDR1 LNHNV, CDR2 YYDKDF (reference sequence). The V gene end was trimmed by 5 bases and the J gene end by 3 bases; junction bases not matched to a gene: 5.

This sequence joins TRBV20-1 and TRBJ2-1; the match to TRBD2 covers 9 bases. CDR3 length equals 14 residues. V lost 6 bases to trimming and J lost 4 bases; unmatched junction nucleotides: 7. Germline CDR1 is DFQATT and CDR2 is SNEGSKA (reference sequence). CDR3 residues: CSAVTSGPYNEQFF. CDR3 DNA sequence: TGCAGTGCCGTTACTAGCGGGCCTTACAATGAGCAGTTCTTC.

Of note for this clonotype: At one end the junction does not follow the germline gene, possibly because of a read error. The chain joins TRBV4-1 to TRBJ1-5; D is undetermined. Germline assignment: CDR1 MGHRA and CDR2 YSYEKL. The CDR3 length is 12 residues. CDR3 sequence (DNA): TGCGCCGGCAGCCAAGACGATCAGCCCCAGCATTTT. Translated, it gives CAGSQDDQPQHF.

This rearrangement joins TRBV19 to TRBJ2-4; D may be TRBD1 (6 bases). The CDR3 sequence is 15 residues long. The germline V gene has CDR1 LNHDA and CDR2 SQIVND (reference sequence). The V gene lost 6 bases and the J gene lost 3 bases, with 15 bases spanning the gap. Here the CDR3 reads CASRSTGIDKNIQYF. Written as DNA, the CDR3 is TGTGCCAGTAGGTCGACAGGTATTGACAAAAACATTCAGTACTTC.

The chain joins TRBV6-4 to TRBJ1-2; unclear D gene. Germline assignment: CDR1 MRHNA and CDR2 SNTAGT. The CDR3 runs to 14 residues. V shed 6 bases and J shed 4 bases, with 15 bases lying between them. CDR3 nucleotide sequence: TGTGCCAGCAGCGATAATAGCCCTGCCTATGGCTACACCTTC. Translated: CASSDNSPAYGYTF.

V and J are TRBV5-1 and TRBJ2-7; D uncertain. The CDR3 has 13 residues. V lost 0 bases and J lost 3, with 7 bases in between. Germline CDR1 is SGHRS and CDR2 is YFSETQ. CDR3 amino acids: CASSLASGYEQYV. In DNA, the CDR3 is TGCGCCAGCAGCTTGGCCTCTGGCTACGAGCAGTACGTC.

This chain connects TRBV7-9 to TRBJ1-4; no firm D call. Between the trimmed V and J ends, which lost 4 bases and 4 bases, there was a span of 10 bases. CDR3 length equals 14 residues. Germline V lookup: CDR1 SEHNR, CDR2 FQNEAQ (reference sequence). The CDR3 region is CASSWTWGNEKLFF. The CDR3 region has the DNA TGTGCCAGCAGCTGGACGTGGGGTAATGAAAAACTGTTTTTT.

CDR3 amino acids: CASSPRAGNIQYF. As DNA, the CDR3 is TGTGCCAGCAGCCCCCGCGCGGGGAACATTCAGTACTTC. The chain links TRBV3-1 to TRBJ2-4, with TRBD2 as a possible D gene (6 bases). CDR3 length: 13 residues. Germline CDR1 reads LGHDT; CDR2 reads YNNKEL (reference sequence). V was trimmed by 4 bases and J by 7 bases, leaving 11 bases between them.

This sequence joins TRBV12-3 or TRBV12-4 and TRBJ1-5; D remains ambiguous. The CDR3 is made up of 13 amino acids. V lost 7 bases and J 3 bases, leaving 10 bases between the germline ends. CDR3 loop: CASTQQTNQPQHF. The CDR3 nucleotides are TGTGCCAGCACCCAACAGACCAATCAGCCCCAGCATTTT.

The rearrangement uses TRBV4-3 and TRBJ2-1; TRBD1 agrees at 10 bases. Germline V gene data show CDR1 as LGHNA and CDR2 as YSLEER. V lost 0 bases and J lost 8; bases outside the gene matches: 7. The CDR3 has 16 amino acids. The CDR3 is CASSQESGTGVDEQFF. CDR3 in DNA: TGCGCCAGCAGCCAAGAGTCGGGGACAGGGGTCGATGAGCAGTTCTTC.